Listed below are T cell receptor beta chains from one sample, sequenced in a study of T cell responses to AZD1222 COVID-19 vaccine. The protocol was immunoSEQ multiplex PCR, while the TCRdb copy is restricted to in-frame clones and leaves out a portion. This sample has 130,000 or so clones, with roughly 90% found just once. Sample: peripheral blood, taken 28 days after the second AZD1222 dose. These receptors all come from an adult who received the AZD1222 COVID-19 vaccine. The CDR3 runs from the conserved cysteine through the conserved F or W. A D gene is named only where the DNA matches it firmly. Only part of the rows carry a size: once, few, many, or a class if the clone is expanded.

J gene: TRBJ2-2
D gene: .
clone size: .
V gene: TRBV11-3
CDR3 length: 13
CDR3 protein: CASSFYVGGELFF
CDR3 DNA: TGTGCCAGCAGCTTTTATGTAGGCGGGGAGCTGTTTTTT

J gene: TRBJ2-7
D gene: .
clone size: .
V gene: TRBV5-1
CDR3 length: 14
CDR3 protein: CASSLFDSSYEQYF
CDR3 DNA: TGCGCCAGCAGCTTGTTTGACAGTAGCTACGAGCAGTACTTC

J gene: TRBJ2-1
D gene: .
clone size: .
V gene: TRBV7-7
CDR3 length: 17
CDR3 protein: CASSPLEGGGSYNEQFF
CDR3 DNA: TGTGCCAGCAGCCCTTTAGAGGGGGGCGGGTCATACAATGAGCAGTTCTTC

J gene: TRBJ1-4
D gene: TRBD1
clone size: .
V gene: TRBV6-5
CDR3 length: 14
CDR3 protein: CASRSGTGVEKLFF
CDR3 DNA: TGTGCCAGCAGATCCGGGACAGGGGTTGAAAAACTGTTTTTT

J gene: TRBJ1-4
D gene: TRBD1
clone size: .
V gene: TRBV4-1
CDR3 length: 15
CDR3 protein: CASSRKTGLGEKLFF
CDR3 DNA: TGCGCCAGCAGCCGAAAGACAGGGCTAGGCGAAAAACTGTTTTTT

J gene: TRBJ1-1
D gene: .
clone size: .
V gene: TRBV18
CDR3 length: 18
CDR3 protein: CASSPPSRGGAGNTEAFF
CDR3 DNA: TGTGCCAGCTCACCACCAAGTCGGGGAGGGGCGGGGAACACTGAAGCTTTCTTT

J gene: TRBJ1-3
D gene: .
clone size: .
V gene: TRBV11-2
CDR3 length: 11
CDR3 protein: CASSLKNTIYF
CDR3 DNA: TGTGCCAGCAGCTTAAAAAACACCATATATTTT

J gene: TRBJ2-3
D gene: .
clone size: .
V gene: TRBV10-3
CDR3 length: 12
CDR3 protein: CATGGRTDTQYF
CDR3 DNA: TGTGCCACCGGGGGCCGCACAGATACGCAGTATTTT

J gene: TRBJ1-2
D gene: .
clone size: few
V gene: TRBV20-1
CDR3 length: 11
CDR3 protein: CSARSEYGYTF
CDR3 DNA: TGCAGTGCTAGATCAGAGTATGGCTACACCTTC

J gene: TRBJ1-6
D gene: .
clone size: .
V gene: TRBV4-2
CDR3 length: 14
CDR3 protein: CASSQANEGSPLHF
CDR3 DNA: TGTGCCAGCAGCCAAGCCAACGAGGGTTCACCCCTCCACTTT

J gene: TRBJ2-7
D gene: .
clone size: .
V gene: TRBV18
CDR3 length: 13
CDR3 protein: CASSSRGWDEQYF
CDR3 DNA: TGTGCCAGCTCATCCCGGGGCTGGGACGAGCAGTACTTC

J gene: TRBJ2-3
D gene: TRBD2
clone size: .
V gene: TRBV20-1
CDR3 length: 15
CDR3 protein: CSASVGGGFTDTQYF
CDR3 DNA: TGCAGTGCTAGTGTTGGCGGGGGGTTCACAGATACGCAGTATTTT

J gene: TRBJ1-2
D gene: .
clone size: .
V gene: TRBV13
CDR3 length: 13
CDR3 protein: CASSTRQAHGYTF
CDR3 DNA: TGTGCCAGCAGCACCAGACAGGCGCATGGCTACACCTTC

J gene: TRBJ2-6
D gene: .
clone size: .
V gene: TRBV14
CDR3 length: 13
CDR3 protein: CASSISGANVLTF
CDR3 DNA: TGTGCCAGCAGTATTTCTGGGGCCAACGTCCTGACTTTC

J gene: TRBJ1-6
D gene: .
clone size: once
V gene: TRBV27
CDR3 length: 13
CDR3 protein: CASSLSPHSPLHF
CDR3 DNA: TGTGCCAGCAGTTTATCTCCTCATTCACCCCTCCACTTT

J gene: TRBJ1-2
D gene: .
clone size: many
V gene: TRBV6-5
CDR3 length: 12
CDR3 protein: CASLQGSNGYTF
CDR3 DNA: TGTGCCAGCCTACAGGGAAGTAATGGCTACACCTTC

J gene: TRBJ1-2
D gene: .
clone size: .
V gene: TRBV5-1
CDR3 length: 12
CDR3 protein: CASRTGASGYTF
CDR3 DNA: TGCGCCAGCAGGACCGGGGCTTCTGGCTACACCTTC

J gene: TRBJ1-1
D gene: .
clone size: .
V gene: TRBV18
CDR3 length: 12
CDR3 protein: CASSPMDTEAFF
CDR3 DNA: TGTGCCAGCTCACCGATGGACACTGAAGCTTTCTTT

J gene: TRBJ1-2
D gene: .
clone size: .
V gene: TRBV6-5
CDR3 length: 14
CDR3 protein: CASSYQGTYYGYTF
CDR3 DNA: TGTGCCAGCAGTTATCAGGGCACCTACTATGGCTACACCTTC

J gene: TRBJ2-5
D gene: TRBD2
clone size: .
V gene: TRBV4-1
CDR3 length: 16
CDR3 protein: CASSRGEGITIETQYF
CDR3 DNA: TGCGCCAGCAGCCGTGGGGAGGGGATAACGATAGAGACCCAGTACTTC

J gene: TRBJ1-1
D gene: TRBD1
clone size: .
V gene: TRBV2
CDR3 length: 15
CDR3 protein: CASSGGDSGSTEAFF
CDR3 DNA: TGTGCCAGCAGTGGAGGGGACAGCGGGAGCACTGAAGCTTTCTTT

J gene: TRBJ1-5
D gene: .
clone size: .
V gene: TRBV27
CDR3 length: 13
CDR3 protein: CASSLNRNQPQHF
CDR3 DNA: TGTGCCAGCAGTTTGAACCGGAATCAGCCCCAGCATTTT

J gene: TRBJ2-1
D gene: .
clone size: once
V gene: TRBV21-1
CDR3 length: 18
CDR3 protein: CASSKSSSGGILYNEQFF
CDR3 DNA: TGTGCCAGCAGCAAAAGCTCTAGCGGGGGGATCCTCTACAATGAGCAGTTCTTC

J gene: TRBJ1-1
D gene: .
clone size: once
V gene: TRBV30
CDR3 length: 14
CDR3 protein: CAWRDTGLNTEAFF
CDR3 DNA: TGTGCCTGGAGAGATACAGGGTTGAACACTGAAGCTTTCTTT

J gene: TRBJ2-1
D gene: .
clone size: .
V gene: TRBV7-9
CDR3 length: 14
CDR3 protein: CASQGLPSYNEQFF
CDR3 DNA: TGTGCCAGCCAGGGACTCCCCTCCTACAATGAGCAGTTCTTC

J gene: TRBJ2-5
D gene: TRBD1
clone size: .
V gene: TRBV5-1
CDR3 length: 15
CDR3 protein: CASSPTRQGQETQYF
CDR3 DNA: TGCGCCAGCAGCCCTACCCGACAGGGCCAAGAGACCCAGTACTTC

J gene: TRBJ2-3
D gene: .
clone size: .
V gene: TRBV7-3
CDR3 length: 15
CDR3 protein: CASSLNGDPTDTQYF
CDR3 DNA: TGTGCCAGCAGCTTAAATGGGGACCCCACAGATACGCAGTATTTT

J gene: TRBJ1-2
D gene: .
clone size: .
V gene: TRBV3-1/TRBV3-2
CDR3 length: 13
CDR3 protein: CASSQAAGNGYTF
CDR3 DNA: TGTGCCAGCAGCCAAGCTGCAGGGAACGGCTACACCTTC

J gene: TRBJ1-2
D gene: .
clone size: .
V gene: TRBV4-1
CDR3 length: 15
CDR3 protein: CASSQDSTGLYGYTF
CDR3 DNA: TGCGCCAGCAGCCAGGATTCAACAGGACTCTATGGCTACACCTTC